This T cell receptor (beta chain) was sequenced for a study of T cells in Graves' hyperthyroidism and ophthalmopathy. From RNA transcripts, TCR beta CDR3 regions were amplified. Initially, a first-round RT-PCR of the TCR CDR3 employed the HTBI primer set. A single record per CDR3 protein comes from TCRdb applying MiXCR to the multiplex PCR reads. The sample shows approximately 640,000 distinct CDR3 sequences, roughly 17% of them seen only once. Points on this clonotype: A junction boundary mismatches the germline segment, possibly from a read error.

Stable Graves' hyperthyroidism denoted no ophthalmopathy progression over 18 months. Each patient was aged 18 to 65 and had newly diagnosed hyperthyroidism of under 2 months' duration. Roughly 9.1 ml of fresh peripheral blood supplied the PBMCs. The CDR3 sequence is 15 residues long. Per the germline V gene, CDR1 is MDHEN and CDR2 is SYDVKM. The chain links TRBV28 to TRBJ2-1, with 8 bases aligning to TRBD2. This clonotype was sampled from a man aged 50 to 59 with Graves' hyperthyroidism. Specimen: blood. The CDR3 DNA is TGTGCCAGCAGTTTGAGGCGGGAGGCCGGCAATGAGCAGCTCTTC. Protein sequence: CASSLRREAGNEQLF.